These 5 T cell receptor beta chains were sequenced from one sample in a study of cytomegalovirus exposure and HLA in healthy donors. Primers: 60 Vbeta forward and 13 Jbeta reverse. This table comes from immunoSEQ multiplex PCR, and its TCRdb copy is limited to in-frame clones, with some not included. The table shows about 100,000 clones, with around four fifths occurring only once. Sequenced: PBMCs. These receptors all stem from a woman aged 55-69 years in good health and CMV-seronegative.

The chain recombines TRBV6-5 with TRBJ2-7, with 7 bases matching TRBD2. The CDR3 runs to 16 residues. Germline CDR1 reads MNHEY; CDR2 reads SVGAGI. The V and J ends lost 0 bases and 1 base, in that order; junction bases with no gene match: 6. The CDR3: CASSYSMDGRSYEQYF. The CDR3 nucleotides are TGTGCCAGCAGTTACTCGATGGACGGGAGGTCCTACGAGCAGTACTTC.

V and J are TRBV7-6 and TRBJ2-1; 8 nucleotides line up with TRBD2. This CDR3 is 15 amino acids long. CDR1 and CDR2 from the germline V gene are SGHVS and FNYEAQ. V dropped 3 bases and J dropped 4; count of bases not matched to a gene: 5. CDR3 DNA: TGTGCCAGCAGCTTCTCTAGCGGGTCATACAATGAGCAGTTCTTC. This translates into CASSFSSGSYNEQFF.

The J gene is TRBJ1-2, the V gene TRBV7-2; D is perhaps TRBD1 (5 bases). The CDR3 is 13 amino acids. Germline CDR1 reads SGHTA; CDR2 reads FQGNSA. Trimming removed 5 bases from V and 8 bases from J, with 15 bases in between. The CDR3 sequence is CASSVGGARGYTF. CDR3 DNA: TGTGCCAGCAGCGTAGGTGGGGCTAGGGGCTACACCTTC.

The rearrangement links TRBV7-9 to TRBJ2-1; 9 bases line up with TRBD1. CDR1 and CDR2 from the germline V gene are SEHNR and FQNEAQ (reference sequence). V shed 4 bases and J 6 bases; nucleotides not matched to a gene: 7. The CDR3 consists of 15 residues. CDR3 loop: CASSWPPTGGNEQFF. For the CDR3, the DNA is TGTGCCAGCAGCTGGCCTCCGACAGGGGGCAATGAGCAGTTCTTC.

This sequence joins TRBV5-1 and TRBJ2-7, with TRBD1 as a possible D gene (6 bases). Germline CDR1 reads SGHRS; CDR2 reads YFSETQ. V was shortened by 4 bases and J by 5 bases, with 16 bases between the two germline ends. This CDR3 contains 14 residues. The CDR3 loop is CASSPNRELDEQYF. The CDR3 DNA reads TGCGCCAGCAGCCCTAACAGGGAGTTGGACGAGCAGTACTTC.